A single sample is the source of the 32 T cell receptor beta chains below, sequenced in a study of technical replicates of blood from a handful of donors. TCRdb's copy holds only in-frame clones and misses some; the assay was immunoSEQ multiplex PCR. Among under 90,000 clones listed, about 98% were seen once. Specimen: T cells isolated from PBMCs. These receptors originate from a human donor in good health.

This chain uses TRBV29-1 with TRBJ2-7; 10 bases map to TRBD2. The CDR3 loop spans 15 amino acids. Germline V CDR1 and CDR2: SQVTM, ANQGSEA. The ends lost 6 bases at V and 7 bases at J; junction bases unmatched: 15. CDR3 coding DNA: TGCAGCGTACGGGTACCGGGACTAGCGCCGGGGGAGCAGTACTTC. Protein product: CSVRVPGLAPGEQYF.

CDR3 region: CASSLEGAGELFF. CDR3 nucleotide sequence: TGTGCCAGCAGCTTGGAAGGGGCCGGGGAGCTGTTTTTT. The rearrangement joins TRBV7-9 to TRBJ2-2; D perhaps matches TRBD1 (5 bases). Germline V CDR1 and CDR2: SEHNR, FQNEAQ (reference sequence). This CDR3 region has 13 residues. Between the trimmed V and J ends, which lost 3 bases and 6 bases, there was a span of 8 bases.

The rearrangement uses TRBV6-5 and TRBJ2-5, with a possible D match to TRBD2 (6 bases). Trimming shortened V by 5 bases and J by 5 bases, and 12 bases separated the two germline ends. The CDR3 covers 13 residues. The germline V gene has CDR1 MNHEY and CDR2 SVGAGI. CDR3 DNA: TGTGCCAGCAGTCCAGGGAGGTCGGAGACCCAGTACTTC. Its translation: CASSPGRSETQYF.

The J gene is TRBJ2-1, the V gene TRBV10-3; D is undetermined. The ends were cut back, 7 bases at V and 0 bases at J, with 10 bases in the middle. The CDR3 loop spans 14 amino acids. CDR1 ENHRY and CDR2 SYGVKD come from the germline V gene. CDR3 loop: CAIKQTSSYNEQFF. CDR3 DNA sequence: TGTGCCATCAAACAGACGAGCTCCTACAATGAGCAGTTCTTC.

This chain joins TRBV10-3 and TRBJ1-5; D call uncertain. The V gene lost 0 bases and the J gene lost 5 bases, with 14 bases spanning the gap. Per germline, CDR1 ENHRY and CDR2 SYGVKD. The CDR3 loop spans 16 amino acids. This chain's CDR3 is CAISESKSRGDQPQHF. As DNA, the CDR3 is TGTGCCATCAGTGAGTCGAAATCACGGGGTGATCAGCCCCAGCATTTT.

The rearrangement uses TRBV27 and TRBJ2-2; D remains ambiguous. This CDR3 spans 11 amino acids. Trimming cost V 4 bases and J 7 bases, with 4 bases left between them. Germline values: CDR1 MNHEY, CDR2 SMNVEV (reference sequence). CDR3 DNA sequence: TGTGCCAGCAGTTCTCTCGGGGAGCTGTTTTTT. Translation: CASSSLGELFF.

The chain couples TRBV11-2 to TRBJ1-1, with 8 positions matching TRBD1. The V gene end was trimmed by 6 bases and the J gene end by 11 bases; junction bases not matched to a gene: 8. CDR1 is SGHAT, CDR2 FQNNGV, per germline. This CDR3 is 12 amino acids long. The CDR3 loop is CASRVTGGSAFF. As DNA, the CDR3 is TGTGCCAGCAGGGTAACAGGGGGGTCGGCTTTCTTT. Looking up the rest from reference TRBV11-2 and TRBJ1-1 gives the full variable domain: EAGVAQSPRYKIIEKRQSVAFWCNPISGHATLYWYQQILGQGPKLLIQFQNNGVVDDSQLPKDRFSAERLKGVDSTLKIQPAKLEDSAVYLCASRVTGGSAFFGQGTRLTVV.

V usage is TRBV19 and J usage is TRBJ2-1; TRBD2 matches 9 bases. The CDR3 has 18 amino acids. CDR1 and CDR2 (germline): LNHDA, SQIVND (reference sequence). J lost 7 bases, V lost 4 bases, and 17 bases had no gene match. The CDR3 sequence: CASSTDPGRREGLNEQFF. Written as DNA, the CDR3 is TGTGCCAGTAGTACCGATCCGGGAAGGCGGGAGGGCCTGAATGAGCAGTTCTTC.

This chain uses TRBV6-4 with TRBJ2-1, with D possibly being TRBD1 (6 bases). Germline V lookup: CDR1 MRHNA, CDR2 SNTAGT. The CDR3 consists of 14 residues. With 7 bases removed from V and 0 bases from J, the gap between germline ends came to 10 bases. CDR3 in amino acids: CASTNRVSYNEQFF. The DNA for the CDR3 is TGTGCCAGCACGAACAGGGTCTCCTACAATGAGCAGTTCTTC.

This rearrangement joins TRBV7-9 to TRBJ1-1, with D tentatively TRBD1 (5 bases). The CDR3 is made up of 14 amino acids. The germline V gene encodes CDR1 SEHNR and CDR2 FQNEAQ (reference sequence). The V and J ends lost 4 bases and 8 bases respectively, with 17 bases between them. The CDR3 here is CASSSSGTNNEAFF. The CDR3 coding sequence is TGTGCCAGCAGCTCGAGCGGGACCAACAACGAAGCTTTCTTT.

This clone has just one count. The J gene is TRBJ2-2, the V gene TRBV29-1; the D is unclear. This CDR3 is 11 amino acids long. V was shortened by 7 bases and J by 1 base, with 4 bases between the two germline ends. Per germline, CDR1 SQVTM and CDR2 ANQGSEA. CDR3 in DNA: TGCAGCGCGAGGAACACCGGGGAGCTGTTTTTT. Residues: CSARNTGELFF.

Comments on this clone: One end of the junction fails to match germline, which may point to a read error. CDR3 sequence (DNA): TGCGCCAGCAGCTTTTCCGCGAAAACCGGGGAGCTGTTTTTT. This gives the protein CASSFSAKTGELFF. The rearrangement links TRBV5-1 to TRBJ2-2; D gene uncertain. Germline V gene sequence: CDR1 SGHRS, CDR2 YFSETQ. The CDR3 loop spans 14 amino acids. The variable domain in full, with the rest retrieved from reference TRBV5-1 and TRBJ2-2, is KAGVTQTPRYLIKTRGQQVTLSCSPISGHRSVSWYQQTPGQGLQFLFEYFSETQRNKGNFPGRFSGRQFSNSRSEMNVSTLELGDSALYLCASSFSAKTGELFFGEGSRLTVL.

A single count supports this clone. V is TRBV7-9 and J is TRBJ2-2; 7 positions agree with TRBD2. The CDR3 has 14 residues. Per germline, CDR1 SEHNR and CDR2 FQNEAQ (reference sequence). V was clipped by 10 bases and J by 2 bases; unmatched bases: 7. Here the CDR3 DNA reads TGTGCCATCCAGCGGGATGTCAACACCGGGGAGCTGTTTTTT. Translation gives CAIQRDVNTGELFF.

The chain links TRBV19 to TRBJ2-1; 8 positions agree with TRBD2. The V gene's germline CDR1 is LNHDA and CDR2 SQIVND (reference sequence). After removal of 0 bases from V and 2 bases from J, the junction contained 9 bases not matched to a gene. The CDR3 contains 18 residues. The DNA of the CDR3 is TGTGCCAGTAGTATAGACTTTAGCGGGACGGACCCCTACAATGAGCAGTTCTTC. It specifies CASSIDFSGTDPYNEQFF.

This rearrangement joins TRBV28 to TRBJ1-5; a weak D match, TRBD1 (5 bases). V was shortened by 3 bases and J by 0 bases, with 15 bases between the two germline ends. The CDR3 is 17 residues long. The germline gives CDR1 MDHEN, CDR2 SYDVKM. The CDR3 coding sequence is TGTGCCAGCAGTTTTGGGGGAGCGGGATATAGCAATCAGCCCCAGCATTTT. Amino acid sequence: CASSFGGAGYSNQPQHF.

V usage is TRBV4-1 and J usage is TRBJ1-3, with TRBD1 identical over 9 bases. This CDR3 comprises 18 residues. Germline V gives CDR1 MGHRA, CDR2 YSYEKL. The V segment lost 0 bases and the J segment 3 bases; nucleotides outside the gene matches: 9. In nucleotides, the CDR3 is TGCGCCAGCAGCCAAGAGGGACAGGGAAACCAAATTGGAAACACCATATATTTT. This gives the protein CASSQEGQGNQIGNTIYF.

This clone was seen only once. The chain is built from TRBV21-1 and TRBJ1-5; TRBD1 was called by the table and not checked on the DNA. TRBV21-1 is shown as a pseudogene. The CDR3 is 18 residues long. CDR3: CASSSRTGVRYSNQPQHF. In DNA form, the CDR3 reads TGTGCCAGCAGCAGTAGGACAGGGGTTCGTTATAGCAATCAGCCCCAGCATTTT.

The rearrangement joins TRBV7-6 to TRBJ1-2, with a weak D call TRBD1 (6 bases). V shed 6 bases and J shed 6 bases, with 20 bases lying between them. This CDR3 spans 15 amino acids. Looked up from germline, CDR1 is SGHVS and CDR2 is FNYEAQ. The CDR3 DNA sequence: TGTGCCAGCAGGGATAGTCCCGGGACACCAGATGGCTACACCTTC. It codes for CASRDSPGTPDGYTF.

This chain links TRBV11-2 with TRBJ2-5, with TRBD2 identical over 11 bases. Germline loops: CDR1 SGHAT, CDR2 FQNNGV. The J segment lost 3 bases and the V segment lost 3 bases, leaving 12 bases of the junction unmatched. This CDR3 region has 18 residues. CDR3: CASSFGPSGRTGEETQYF. The CDR3, as DNA: TGTGCCAGCAGCTTTGGTCCTAGCGGGAGGACGGGGGAAGAGACCCAGTACTTC.

This sequence joins TRBV4-1 and TRBJ2-3; TRBD2 matches 13 bases. Germline CDR1 reads MGHRA; CDR2 reads YSYEKL. The trim removed 0 bases at V and 3 bases at J, leaving 12 bases unmatched. This CDR3 has 20 residues. CDR3 DNA: TGCGCCAGCAGCCAAGAGGTTCTTAGACTAGCGGGGGGCCAGACAGATACGCAGTATTTT. Protein: CASSQEVLRLAGGQTDTQYF.

This chain connects TRBV5-1 to TRBJ2-1, with 11 bases identical to TRBD1. There are 16 residues in the CDR3. CDR1 and CDR2 (germline): SGHRS, YFSETQ. V lost 1 base, J lost 8 bases, and 8 bases stayed unmatched. CDR3 sequence reads: CASSLPGTGGMDEQFF. CDR3 coding DNA: TGCGCCAGCAGCTTGCCCGGGACAGGGGGGATGGATGAGCAGTTCTTC.

The chain couples TRBV5-1 to TRBJ2-1; 15 bases match TRBD2. Unmatched junction bases numbered 3, after V lost 4 bases and J lost 4 bases. There are 16 residues in the CDR3. The germline gives CDR1 SGHRS, CDR2 YFSETQ. The CDR3 region has the DNA TGCGCCAGCAGCGTGGGACTAGCGGGAGGTTACAATGAGCAGTTCTTC. Its protein is CASSVGLAGGYNEQFF.

V usage is TRBV27 and J usage is TRBJ2-7, with unresolved D. V lost 4 bases and J 7 bases, leaving 8 bases between the germline ends. The length of the CDR3 is 11 residues. Looked up from germline, CDR1 is MNHEY and CDR2 is SMNVEV (reference sequence). CDR3 in amino acids: CASSSPREQYF. CDR3 nucleotide sequence: TGTGCCAGCAGTTCCCCTAGAGAGCAGTACTTC.

The chain uses TRBV6-4 and TRBJ2-5; weak D call: TRBD2 (5 bases). The length of the CDR3 is 18 residues. Germline V gives CDR1 MRHNA, CDR2 SNTAGT. V was shortened by 7 bases and J by 2 bases, with 26 bases between the two germline ends. The CDR3 sequence: CASTNRGGRIVPQETQYF. The CDR3 nucleotides are TGTGCCAGCACAAATCGGGGTGGCAGAATCGTCCCGCAAGAGACCCAGTACTTC.

This clone came up once. The genes are TRBV5-5 and TRBJ2-7; 8 bases fit TRBD1. The V segment lost 3 bases and the J segment 7 bases; nucleotides outside the gene matches: 9. Germline assignment: CDR1 SGHKS and CDR2 YYEKEE (reference sequence). CDR3 size: 14 residues. The CDR3 DNA reads TGTGCCAGCAGCTCGGTGGGACAGGTCCGGGAGCAGTACTTC. Encoded protein: CASSSVGQVREQYF.

The rearrangement joins TRBV10-3 to TRBJ2-1, with TRBD2 matching over 9 bases. The CDR3 is 17 amino acids. The germline V gene encodes CDR1 ENHRY and CDR2 SYGVKD. V gave up 6 bases and J gave up 2 bases; unmatched junction bases: 11. CDR3 protein: CAIRFGLAGTPYNEQFF. CDR3 nucleotides: TGTGCCATCAGATTTGGGCTAGCGGGGACTCCCTACAATGAGCAGTTCTTC.

This chain links TRBV20-1 with TRBJ2-1; D uncertain. V gave up 5 bases and J gave up 8 bases, with 10 bases separating them. Germline values: CDR1 DFQATT, CDR2 SNEGSKA (reference sequence). The CDR3 totals 11 residues. The CDR3 loop is CSASSSYEQFF. For the CDR3, the DNA is TGCAGTGCTTCTAGTAGCTATGAGCAGTTCTTC.

V usage is TRBV6-1 and J usage is TRBJ1-5; 7 bases align to TRBD1. With V trimmed by 6 bases and J by 4 bases, 6 bases remained unmatched. This CDR3 is 14 amino acids long. Germline V gene sequence: CDR1 MNHNS, CDR2 SASEGT. The CDR3 DNA follows: TGTGCCAGCAGCCAGGGACAGACTAATCAGCCCCAGCATTTT. Residues: CASSQGQTNQPQHF.

This clone was detected once. The chain uses TRBV6-1 and TRBJ1-5; 10 bases fit TRBD1. The CDR3 is made up of 17 amino acids. With 1 base clipped from V and 4 bases from J, the junction kept 7 bases outside the gene matches. The germline V gene encodes CDR1 MNHNS and CDR2 SASEGT. CDR3 residues: CASSEDLSGQGNQPQHF. The CDR3 bases are TGTGCCAGCAGTGAAGATTTATCGGGACAGGGGAATCAGCCCCAGCATTTT.

J is TRBJ2-1 and V is TRBV2; 7 bases agree with TRBD1. This CDR3 has 14 residues. With 8 bases clipped from V and 2 bases from J, the junction kept 6 bases outside the gene matches. Germline CDR1 SNHLY, CDR2 FYNNEI. The CDR3 loop is CASGEQGPYNEQFF. CDR3 DNA sequence: TGTGCCAGCGGAGAACAGGGGCCCTACAATGAGCAGTTCTTC.

The rearrangement links TRBV11-1 to TRBJ2-6; perhaps TRBD2 as D (5 bases). Trimming cost V 5 bases and J 2 bases, with 16 bases left between them. The CDR3 covers 17 residues. The germline gives CDR1 SGHAT, CDR2 FQDESV (reference sequence). The CDR3 region is CASSPWSGSAGANVLTF. CDR3 sequence (DNA): TGTGCCAGCAGCCCATGGTCGGGGTCCGCTGGGGCCAACGTCCTGACTTTC.

The V call is TRBV29-1, the J call TRBJ2-1; D perhaps matches TRBD2 (5 bases). The germline V gene has CDR1 SQVTM and CDR2 ANQGSEA. CDR3 length equals 17 residues. V was shortened by 2 bases and J by 4 bases, with 21 bases between the two germline ends. The CDR3 protein is CSVESFGSSGNYNEQFF. CDR3 nucleotides: TGCAGCGTTGAATCTTTTGGGAGCTCCGGAAATTACAATGAGCAGTTCTTC.